This TCR beta chain came from a study of cytomegalovirus exposure and HLA in healthy donors. A remark on this clone: Its antigen is not identified.

Overall study findings and caveats: Across donors, most TCRs were seen rarely, yet some public ones were widespread. TCR clusters originating in the first cohort tended to co-occur in the 110 or so validation repertoires, according to a later analysis.

CDR1 and CDR2 from the germline V gene are SGHDN and FVKESK. V was pared by 4 bases and J by 8 bases, with 11 bases of the junction left unmatched. The CDR3 has 16 amino acids. Sequencing was performed with immunoSEQ multiplex PCR; in TCRdb, only in-frame clones are kept and a portion is missing. The sample includes roughly 140,000 clones, around 87% of them seen just once. The sequenced sample was PBMCs. This chain joins TRBV14 and TRBJ1-4, with 9 nucleotides matching TRBD1. The receptor was isolated from a man aged 18 to 30 in good health and CMV-seropositive. The CDR3 protein is CASSPRTLTGGEKLFF. The CDR3 coding sequence is TGTGCCAGCAGCCCTCGAACGTTAACAGGGGGCGAAAAACTGTTTTTT. Based on the CDR3 plus reference TRBV14 and TRBJ1-4, the full variable domain is EAGVTQFPSHSVIEKGQTVTLRCDPISGHDNLYWYRRVMGKEIKFLLHFVKESKQDESGMPNNRFLAERTGGTYSTLKVQPAELEDSGVYFCASSPRTLTGGEKLFFGSGTQLSVL.